This record looks at one TCR beta chain sequence and its context. What it binds is unknown. The V gene lost 5 bases and the J gene lost 0 bases, with 13 bases spanning the gap. CDR1 is LNHDA, CDR2 SQIVND, per germline (reference sequence). This CDR3 has 15 residues. The entry originates in a study of cytomegalovirus exposure and HLA in healthy donors. Study-wide results and limits: Later analysis found that TCR beta chains associated with HLA were more clonally expanded than other, equally common chains. Later analysis associated a missense DCLRE1C variant with TCR beta V- and J-gene trimming. Reported results showed that the classifier diagnosed cytomegalovirus status with high specificity and sensitivity.

With 60 Vbeta and 13 Jbeta primers, the PCR was carried out. Clones were sequenced by immunoSEQ multiplex PCR, and TCRdb holds only the in-frame ones, with some missing. The sample holds roughly 80,000 clones, around 58% seen once. Sample: PBMCs. This receptor was taken from a man between 25 and 39 years old in good health and CMV-seropositive. This sequence joins TRBV19 and TRBJ1-1; D uncertain. This CDR3 is CASSPSWSMNTEAFF. CDR3 bases: TGTGCCAGTAGTCCCTCTTGGAGTATGAACACTGAAGCTTTCTTT.